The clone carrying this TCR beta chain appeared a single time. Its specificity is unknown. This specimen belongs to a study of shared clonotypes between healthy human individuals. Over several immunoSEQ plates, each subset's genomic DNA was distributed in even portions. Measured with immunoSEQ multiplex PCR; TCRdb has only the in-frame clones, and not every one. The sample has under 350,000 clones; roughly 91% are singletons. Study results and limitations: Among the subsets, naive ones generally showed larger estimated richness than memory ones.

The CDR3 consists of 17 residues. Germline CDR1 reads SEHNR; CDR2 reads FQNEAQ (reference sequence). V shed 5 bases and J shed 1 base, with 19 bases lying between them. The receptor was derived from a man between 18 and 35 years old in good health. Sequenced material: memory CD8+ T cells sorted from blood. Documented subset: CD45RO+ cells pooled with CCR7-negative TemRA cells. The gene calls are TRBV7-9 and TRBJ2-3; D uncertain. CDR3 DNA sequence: TGTGCCAGCAGCCCAGCCCGTCGGCCGAAAGGCACAGATACGCAGTATTTT. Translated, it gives CASSPARRPKGTDTQYF.